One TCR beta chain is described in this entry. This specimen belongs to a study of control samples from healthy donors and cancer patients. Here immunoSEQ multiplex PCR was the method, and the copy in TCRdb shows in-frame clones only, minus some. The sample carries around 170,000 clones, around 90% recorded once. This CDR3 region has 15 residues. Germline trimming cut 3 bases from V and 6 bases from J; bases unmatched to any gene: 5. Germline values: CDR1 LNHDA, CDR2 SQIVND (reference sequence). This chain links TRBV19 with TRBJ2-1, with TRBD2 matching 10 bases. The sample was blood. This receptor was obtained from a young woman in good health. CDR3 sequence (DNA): TGTGCCAGTAGTATGGCCTCTAGCGGGGGCAATGAGCAGTTCTTC. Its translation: CASSMASSGGNEQFF.